This TCR beta chain stems from a study of T cell responses to AZD1222 COVID-19 vaccine. Comment on this clone: Antigen unknown.

The germline V gene has CDR1 LGHNA and CDR2 YNFKEQ. After removal of 5 bases from V and 5 bases from J, the junction contained 6 bases not matched to a gene. The CDR3 runs 14 residues. General observations from the study: Spike-specific TCR breadth rose after two AZD1222 doses, and depth rose as well. The CD4 TCRs associated with vaccination extended across spike and predominated at 160-218 and 743-854. Baseline testing showed seropositivity in only six AZD1222 recipients. Repertoires were collected only later (after the peak T cell response had occurred).

Produced via immunoSEQ multiplex PCR; TCRdb's table is partial and in-frame only. Of 150,000 to 190,000 clones listed, 88% are singletons. The clonotype originates from an adult who had recovered from COVID-19. The specimen was peripheral blood, collected after recovery from COVID-19. The chain carries TRBV4-2 and TRBJ2-5; TRBD2 aligns across 9 bases. CDR3 sequence: CASSLLSGGETQYF. As DNA, the CDR3 is TGTGCCAGCAGCTTACTTAGCGGGGGCGAGACCCAGTACTTC.